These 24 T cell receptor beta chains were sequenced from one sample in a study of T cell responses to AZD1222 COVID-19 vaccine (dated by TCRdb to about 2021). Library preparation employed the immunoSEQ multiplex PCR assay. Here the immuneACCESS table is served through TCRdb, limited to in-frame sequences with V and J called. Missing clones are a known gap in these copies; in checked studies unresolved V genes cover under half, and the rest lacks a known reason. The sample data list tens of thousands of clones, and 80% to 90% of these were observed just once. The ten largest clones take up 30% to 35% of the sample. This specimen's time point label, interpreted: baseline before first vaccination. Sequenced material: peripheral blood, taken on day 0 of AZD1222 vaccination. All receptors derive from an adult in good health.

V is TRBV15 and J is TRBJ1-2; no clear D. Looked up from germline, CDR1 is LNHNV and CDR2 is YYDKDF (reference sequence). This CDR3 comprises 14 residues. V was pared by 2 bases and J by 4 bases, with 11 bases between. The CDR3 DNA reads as TGTGCCACCAGCAGAAACGGAGGAACCTATGGCTACACCTTC. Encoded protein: CATSRNGGTYGYTF.

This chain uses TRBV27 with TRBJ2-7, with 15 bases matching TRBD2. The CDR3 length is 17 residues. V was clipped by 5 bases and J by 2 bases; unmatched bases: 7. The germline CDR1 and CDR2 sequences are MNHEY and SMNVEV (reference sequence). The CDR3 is CASSKGTSGRPTYEQYF. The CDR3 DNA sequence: TGTGCCAGCAGTAAAGGGACTAGCGGGAGGCCCACCTACGAGCAGTACTTC.

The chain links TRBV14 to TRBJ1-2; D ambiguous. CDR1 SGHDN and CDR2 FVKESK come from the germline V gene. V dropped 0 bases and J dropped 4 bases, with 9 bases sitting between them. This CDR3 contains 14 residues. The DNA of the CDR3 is TGTGCCAGCAGCCAAGATGCGGGGTTCTATGGCTACACCTTC. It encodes CASSQDAGFYGYTF. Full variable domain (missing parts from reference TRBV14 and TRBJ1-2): EAGVTQFPSHSVIEKGQTVTLRCDPISGHDNLYWYRRVMGKEIKFLLHFVKESKQDESGMPNNRFLAERTGGTYSTLKVQPAELEDSGVYFCASSQDAGFYGYTFGSGTRLTVV.

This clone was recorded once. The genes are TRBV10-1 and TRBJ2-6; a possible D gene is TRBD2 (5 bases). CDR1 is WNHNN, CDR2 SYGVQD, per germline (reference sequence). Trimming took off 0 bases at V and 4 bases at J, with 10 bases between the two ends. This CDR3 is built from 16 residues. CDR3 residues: CASSESRRRGANVLTF. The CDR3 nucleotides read TGCGCCAGCAGTGAGTCCCGGAGGAGGGGGGCCAACGTCCTGACTTTC.

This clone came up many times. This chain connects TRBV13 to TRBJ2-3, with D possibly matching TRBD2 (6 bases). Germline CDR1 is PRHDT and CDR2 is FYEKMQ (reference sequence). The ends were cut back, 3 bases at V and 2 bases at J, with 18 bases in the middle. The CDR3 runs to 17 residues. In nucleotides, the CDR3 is TGTGCCAGCAGCTTGAGGAGTCGGACTATAAACACAGATACGCAGTATTTT. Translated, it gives CASSLRSRTINTDTQYF.

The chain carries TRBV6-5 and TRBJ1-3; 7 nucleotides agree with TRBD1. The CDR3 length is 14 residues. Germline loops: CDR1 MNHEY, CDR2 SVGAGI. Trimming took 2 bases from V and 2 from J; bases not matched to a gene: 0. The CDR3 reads CASSYDRAGNTIYF. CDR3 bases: TGTGCCAGCAGTTACGACAGGGCTGGAAACACCATATATTTT.

The CDR3 sequence: CATSRVLGRSGPSSYEQYF. DNA of the CDR3: TGTGCCACCAGCAGAGTTTTAGGTAGGAGTGGACCCAGCTCCTACGAGCAGTACTTC. The chain uses TRBV15 and TRBJ2-7, with D uncertain. This CDR3 region has 19 residues. V lost 1 base and J 0 bases, leaving 22 bases between the germline ends. Germline assignment: CDR1 LNHNV and CDR2 YYDKDF (reference sequence).

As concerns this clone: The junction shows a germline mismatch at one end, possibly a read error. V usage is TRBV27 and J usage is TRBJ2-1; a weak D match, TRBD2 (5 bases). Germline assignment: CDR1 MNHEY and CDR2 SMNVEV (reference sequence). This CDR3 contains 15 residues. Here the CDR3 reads CASRLSAGNYNEQFF. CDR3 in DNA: TGTGCCAGCAGGTTATCGGCCGGGAATTACAATGAGCAGTTCTTC.

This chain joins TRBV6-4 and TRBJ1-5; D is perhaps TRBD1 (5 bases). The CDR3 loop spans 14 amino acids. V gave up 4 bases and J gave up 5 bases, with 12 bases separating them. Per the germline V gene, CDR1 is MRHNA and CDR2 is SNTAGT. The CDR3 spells CASSVTDGDQPQHF. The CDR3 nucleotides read TGTGCCAGCAGTGTGACAGATGGGGATCAGCCCCAGCATTTT.

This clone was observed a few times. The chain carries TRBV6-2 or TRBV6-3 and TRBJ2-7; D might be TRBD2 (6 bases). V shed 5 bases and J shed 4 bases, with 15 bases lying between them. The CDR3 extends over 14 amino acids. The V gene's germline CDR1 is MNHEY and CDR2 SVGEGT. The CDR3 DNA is TGTGCCAGCAGTATTTTGCGGGGAGTATACGAGCAGTACTTC. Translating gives CASSILRGVYEQYF.

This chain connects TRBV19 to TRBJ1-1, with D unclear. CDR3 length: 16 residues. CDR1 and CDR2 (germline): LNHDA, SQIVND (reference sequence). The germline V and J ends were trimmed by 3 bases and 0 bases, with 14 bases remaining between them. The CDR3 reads CASSIEAGFMNTEAFF. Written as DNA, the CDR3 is TGTGCCAGTAGTATCGAGGCAGGTTTTATGAACACTGAAGCTTTCTTT.

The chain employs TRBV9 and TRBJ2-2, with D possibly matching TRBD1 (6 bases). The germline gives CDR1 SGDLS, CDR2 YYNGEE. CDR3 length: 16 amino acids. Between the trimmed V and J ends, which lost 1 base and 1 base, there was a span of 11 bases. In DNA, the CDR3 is TGTGCCAGCAGCGTACTTGGGGGCCAGAACACCGGGGAGCTGTTTTTT. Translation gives CASSVLGGQNTGELFF.

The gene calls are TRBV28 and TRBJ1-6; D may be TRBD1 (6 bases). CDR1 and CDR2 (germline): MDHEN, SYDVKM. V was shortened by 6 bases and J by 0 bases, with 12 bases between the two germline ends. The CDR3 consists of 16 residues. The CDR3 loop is CASRTGFLSYNSPLHF. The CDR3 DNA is TGTGCCAGCAGAACAGGGTTCCTCTCCTATAATTCACCCCTCCACTTT.

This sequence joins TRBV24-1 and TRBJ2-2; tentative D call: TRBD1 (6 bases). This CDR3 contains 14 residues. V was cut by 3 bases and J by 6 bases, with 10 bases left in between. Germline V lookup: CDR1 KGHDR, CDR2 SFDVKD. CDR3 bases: TGTGCCACCAGTGATCCTTCAGGGGCCGGGGAGCTGTTTTTT. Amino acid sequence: CATSDPSGAGELFF.

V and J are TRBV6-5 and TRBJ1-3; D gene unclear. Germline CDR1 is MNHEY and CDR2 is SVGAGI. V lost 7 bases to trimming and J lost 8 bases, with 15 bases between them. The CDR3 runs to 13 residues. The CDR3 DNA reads TGTGCCAGCAAGGACTCGAAGGCGGACACCATATATTTT. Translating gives CASKDSKADTIYF.

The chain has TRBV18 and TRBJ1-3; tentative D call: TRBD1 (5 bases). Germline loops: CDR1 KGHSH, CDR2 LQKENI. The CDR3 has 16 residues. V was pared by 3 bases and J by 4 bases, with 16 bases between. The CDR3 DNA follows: TGTGCCAGCTCACCGCCGGGCAGGGAACACGGAAACACCATATATTTT. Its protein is CASSPPGREHGNTIYF.

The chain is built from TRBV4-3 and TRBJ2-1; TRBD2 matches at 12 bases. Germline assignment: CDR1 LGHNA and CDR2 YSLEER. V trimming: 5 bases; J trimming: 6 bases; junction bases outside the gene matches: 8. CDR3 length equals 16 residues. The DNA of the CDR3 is TGCGCCAGCAGCATCCGACTAGCGGGAGTAACCAATGAGCAGTTCTTC. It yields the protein CASSIRLAGVTNEQFF.

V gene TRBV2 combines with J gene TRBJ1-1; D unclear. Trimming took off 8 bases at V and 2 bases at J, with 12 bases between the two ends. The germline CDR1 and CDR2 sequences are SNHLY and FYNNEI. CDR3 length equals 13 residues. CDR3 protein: CASLPSGNTEAFF. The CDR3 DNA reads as TGTGCCAGCCTCCCCAGCGGAAACACTGAAGCTTTCTTT. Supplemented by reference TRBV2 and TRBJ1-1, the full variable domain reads EPEVTQTPSHQVTQMGQEVILRCVPISNHLYFYWYRQILGQKVEFLVSFYNNEISEKSEIFDDQFSVERPDGSNFTLKIRSTKLEDSAMYFCASLPSGNTEAFFGQGTRLTVV.

CDR3 loop: CASSLVQGSYNEQFF. As DNA, the CDR3 is TGTGCCAGCAGCTTAGTCCAGGGCTCCTACAATGAGCAGTTCTTC. J is TRBJ2-1 and V is TRBV7-9, with D tentatively TRBD1 (5 bases). This CDR3 region has 15 residues. Trimming removed 1 base at V and 0 bases at J, with 7 bases between. Germline V gene sequence: CDR1 SEHNR, CDR2 FQNEAQ (reference sequence). The variable domain in full, with the rest retrieved from reference TRBV7-9 and TRBJ2-1, is DTGVSQNPRHKITKRGQNVTFRCDPISEHNRLYWYRQTLGQGPEFLTYFQNEAQLEKSRLLSDRFSAERPKGSFSTLEIQRTEQGDSAMYLCASSLVQGSYNEQFFGPGTRLTVL.

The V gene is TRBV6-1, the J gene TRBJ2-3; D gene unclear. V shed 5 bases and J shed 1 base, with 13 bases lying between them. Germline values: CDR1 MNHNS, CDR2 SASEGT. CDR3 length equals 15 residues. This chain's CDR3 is CASSLSGLGTDTQYF. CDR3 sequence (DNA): TGTGCCAGCAGTTTATCTGGGCTCGGCACAGATACGCAGTATTTT.

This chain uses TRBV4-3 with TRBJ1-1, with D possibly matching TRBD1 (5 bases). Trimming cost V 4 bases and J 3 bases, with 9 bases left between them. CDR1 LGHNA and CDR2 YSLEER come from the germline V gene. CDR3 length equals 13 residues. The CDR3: CASSRIQDTEAFF. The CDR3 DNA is TGCGCCAGCAGCCGAATACAGGACACTGAAGCTTTCTTT.

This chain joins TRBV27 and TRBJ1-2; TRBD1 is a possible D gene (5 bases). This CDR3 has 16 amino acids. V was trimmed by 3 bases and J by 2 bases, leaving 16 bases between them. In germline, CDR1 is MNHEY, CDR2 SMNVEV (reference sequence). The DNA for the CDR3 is TGTGCCAGCAGTTTTCTCGGGGTACGGGGGAACTATGGCTACACCTTC. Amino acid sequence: CASSFLGVRGNYGYTF.

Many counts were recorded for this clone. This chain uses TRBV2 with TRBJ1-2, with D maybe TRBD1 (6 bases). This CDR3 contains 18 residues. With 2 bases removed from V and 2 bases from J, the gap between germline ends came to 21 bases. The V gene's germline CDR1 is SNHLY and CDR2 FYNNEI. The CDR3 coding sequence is TGTGCCAGCAGTGAACGGGTGGTCCTCGGAAGGGGGAACTATGGCTACACCTTC. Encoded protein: CASSERVVLGRGNYGYTF.

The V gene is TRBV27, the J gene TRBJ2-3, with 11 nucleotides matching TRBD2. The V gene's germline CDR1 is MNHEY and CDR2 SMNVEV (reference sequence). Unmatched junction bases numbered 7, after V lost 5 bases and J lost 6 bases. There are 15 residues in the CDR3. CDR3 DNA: TGTGCCAGCAGTCTGGGACTAGCGGTTCGGGATACGCAGTATTTT. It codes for CASSLGLAVRDTQYF.